The present TCR beta chain was sequenced within a study of shared clonotypes between healthy human individuals. Study details: The donors, a couple of women and three men, were aged 18 to 49. There were three CD4 naive, three CD4 memory, two CD8 naive and one CD8 memory plates per donor. Study-wide results and limits: Estimated clonotype richness was generally higher in naive than memory subsets.

V was pared by 6 bases and J by 8 bases, with 11 bases of the junction left unmatched. This CDR3 contains 15 residues. Looked up from germline, CDR1 is MNHEY and CDR2 is SMNVEV (reference sequence). This table comes from immunoSEQ multiplex PCR, and its TCRdb copy is limited to in-frame clones, with some not included. The table shows over a million clones, with around 95% occurring only once. Partitioning of CD4+ cells yielded a CD45RA+ naive subset and a CD45RA-negative memory subset. As regards this clone: Its antigen is not known.

Sequenced sample: naive CD4+ T cells sorted from blood. Subset meaning: CD45RA+ positively selected. This receptor was identified in a young man in good health. V is TRBV27 and J is TRBJ2-7; 12 bases agree with TRBD2. CDR3 sequence reads: CASRIVGTSGLKQYF. Written as DNA, the CDR3 is TGTGCCAGCAGAATCGTGGGGACTAGCGGGTTAAAGCAGTACTTC.